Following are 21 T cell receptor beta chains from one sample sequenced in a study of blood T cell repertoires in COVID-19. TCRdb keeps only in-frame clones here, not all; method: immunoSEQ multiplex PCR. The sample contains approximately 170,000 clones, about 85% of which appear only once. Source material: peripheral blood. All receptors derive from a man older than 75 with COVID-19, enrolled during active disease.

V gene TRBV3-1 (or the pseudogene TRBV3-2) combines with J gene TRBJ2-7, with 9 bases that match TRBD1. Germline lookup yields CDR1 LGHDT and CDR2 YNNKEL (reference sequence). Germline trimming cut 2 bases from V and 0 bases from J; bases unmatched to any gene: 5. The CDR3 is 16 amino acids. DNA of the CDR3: TGTGCCAGCAGCCAAAGAGGGGGACAGGGCTCCTACGAGCAGTACTTC. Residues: CASSQRGGQGSYEQYF.

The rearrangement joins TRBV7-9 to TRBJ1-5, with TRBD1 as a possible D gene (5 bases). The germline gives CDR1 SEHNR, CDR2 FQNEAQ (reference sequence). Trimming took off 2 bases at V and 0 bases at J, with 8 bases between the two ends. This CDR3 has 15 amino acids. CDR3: CASSLSGGSNQPQHF. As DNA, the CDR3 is TGTGCCAGCAGCTTATCCGGGGGTAGCAATCAGCCCCAGCATTTT.

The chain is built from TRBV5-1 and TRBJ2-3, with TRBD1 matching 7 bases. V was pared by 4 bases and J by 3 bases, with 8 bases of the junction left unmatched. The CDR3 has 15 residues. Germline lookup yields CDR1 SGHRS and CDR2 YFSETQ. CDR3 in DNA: TGCGCCAGCAGCCTTAGACAGGGTTGGACAGATACGCAGTATTTT. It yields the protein CASSLRQGWTDTQYF. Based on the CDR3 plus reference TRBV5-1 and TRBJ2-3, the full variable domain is KAGVTQTPRYLIKTRGQQVTLSCSPISGHRSVSWYQQTPGQGLQFLFEYFSETQRNKGNFPGRFSGRQFSNSRSEMNVSTLELGDSALYLCASSLRQGWTDTQYFGPGTRLTVL.

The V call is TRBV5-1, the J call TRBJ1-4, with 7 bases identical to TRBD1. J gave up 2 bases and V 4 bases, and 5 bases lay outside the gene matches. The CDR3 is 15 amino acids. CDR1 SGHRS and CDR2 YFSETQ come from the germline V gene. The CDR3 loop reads CASSRQQGTNEKLFF. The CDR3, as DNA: TGCGCCAGCAGCCGCCAACAGGGGACTAATGAAAAACTGTTTTTT.

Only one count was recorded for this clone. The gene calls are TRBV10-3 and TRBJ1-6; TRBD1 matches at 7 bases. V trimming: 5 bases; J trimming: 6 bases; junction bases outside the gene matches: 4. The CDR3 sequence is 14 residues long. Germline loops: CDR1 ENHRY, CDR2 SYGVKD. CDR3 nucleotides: TGTGCCATCAGTCTGGGACAGCTTAATTCACCCCTCCACTTT. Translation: CAISLGQLNSPLHF.

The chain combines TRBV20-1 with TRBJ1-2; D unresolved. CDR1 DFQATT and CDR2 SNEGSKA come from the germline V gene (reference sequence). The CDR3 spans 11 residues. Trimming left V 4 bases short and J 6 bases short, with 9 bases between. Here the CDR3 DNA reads TGCAGTGCTACGGGAGGAGATGGCTACACCTTC. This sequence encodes CSATGGDGYTF.

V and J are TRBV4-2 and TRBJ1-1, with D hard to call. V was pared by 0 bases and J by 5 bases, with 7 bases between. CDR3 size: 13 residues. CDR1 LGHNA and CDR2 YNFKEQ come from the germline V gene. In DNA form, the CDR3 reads TGTGCCAGCAGCCAAGATAGGAGGACTGAAGCTTTCTTT. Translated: CASSQDRRTEAFF.

The CDR3 coding sequence is TGTGCCAGCAGCCAAGCCCTCGAGCAGTTCTTC. Translated, it gives CASSQALEQFF. This sequence joins TRBV3-1 (or the pseudogene TRBV3-2) and TRBJ2-1; the D is unclear. The CDR3 has 11 residues. CDR1 and CDR2 (germline): LGHDT, YNNKEL (reference sequence). V was clipped by 1 base and J by 10 bases, with 5 bases between them.

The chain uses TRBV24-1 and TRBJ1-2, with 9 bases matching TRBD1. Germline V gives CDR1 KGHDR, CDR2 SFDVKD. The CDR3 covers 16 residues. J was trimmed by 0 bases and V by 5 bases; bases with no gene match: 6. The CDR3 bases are TGTGCCACCAGTGGCGGGACAGGGCGGGCTAACTATGGCTACACCTTC. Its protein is CATSGGTGRANYGYTF.

DNA of the CDR3: TGTGCCAGCAGCCTACCGGGACAGGGGGCCGCTGAAGCTTTCTTT. Its protein is CASSLPGQGAAEAFF. The chain recombines TRBV6-5 with TRBJ1-1, with TRBD1 identical over 12 bases. From germline, CDR1 is MNHEY and CDR2 SVGAGI. V lost 6 bases, J lost 6 bases, and 8 bases stayed unmatched. CDR3 length: 15 amino acids.

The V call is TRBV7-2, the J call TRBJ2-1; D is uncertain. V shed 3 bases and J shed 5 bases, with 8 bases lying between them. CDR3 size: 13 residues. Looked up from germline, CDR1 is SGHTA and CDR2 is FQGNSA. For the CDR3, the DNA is TGTGCCAGCAGCTTCGCACAGCACAATGAGCAGTTCTTC. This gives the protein CASSFAQHNEQFF.

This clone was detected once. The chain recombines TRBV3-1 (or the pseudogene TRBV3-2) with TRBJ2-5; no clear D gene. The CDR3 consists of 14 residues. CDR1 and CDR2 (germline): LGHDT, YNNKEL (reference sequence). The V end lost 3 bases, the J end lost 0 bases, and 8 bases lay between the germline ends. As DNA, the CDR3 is TGTGCCAGCAGCCAGAGGCAGTACCAAGAGACCCAGTACTTC. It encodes CASSQRQYQETQYF.

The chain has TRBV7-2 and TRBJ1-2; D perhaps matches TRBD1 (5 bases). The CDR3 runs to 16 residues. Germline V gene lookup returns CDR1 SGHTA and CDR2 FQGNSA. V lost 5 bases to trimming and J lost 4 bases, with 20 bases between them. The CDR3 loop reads CASSPPSGQGVYGYTF. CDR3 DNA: TGTGCCAGCAGCCCTCCGTCTGGGCAGGGCGTCTATGGCTACACCTTC.

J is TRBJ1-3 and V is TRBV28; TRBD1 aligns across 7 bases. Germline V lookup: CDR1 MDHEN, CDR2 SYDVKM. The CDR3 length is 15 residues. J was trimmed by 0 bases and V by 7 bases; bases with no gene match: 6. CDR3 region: CASNNGDSSGNTIYF. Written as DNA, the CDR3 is TGTGCCAGCAATAACGGGGACAGCTCTGGAAACACCATATATTTT.

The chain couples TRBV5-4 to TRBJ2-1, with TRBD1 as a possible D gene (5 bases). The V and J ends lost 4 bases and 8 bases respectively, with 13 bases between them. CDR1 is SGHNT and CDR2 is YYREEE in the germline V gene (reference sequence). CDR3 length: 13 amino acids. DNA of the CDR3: TGTGCCAGCAGCGGGGCGGCCTGGGATGAGCAGTTCTTC. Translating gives CASSGAAWDEQFF.

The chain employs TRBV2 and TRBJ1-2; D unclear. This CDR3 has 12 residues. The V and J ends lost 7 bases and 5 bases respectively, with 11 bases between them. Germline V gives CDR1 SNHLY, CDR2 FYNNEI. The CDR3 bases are TGTGCCAGCATCGTAGTTGGTTATGGCTACACCTTC. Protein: CASIVVGYGYTF.

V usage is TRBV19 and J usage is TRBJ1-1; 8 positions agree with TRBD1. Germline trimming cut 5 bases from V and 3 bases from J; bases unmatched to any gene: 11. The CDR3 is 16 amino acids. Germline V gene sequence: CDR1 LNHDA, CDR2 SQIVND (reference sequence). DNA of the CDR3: TGTGCCAGTAGTGCCGGCCCCAGGGGGCCGGACACTGAAGCTTTCTTT. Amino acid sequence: CASSAGPRGPDTEAFF.

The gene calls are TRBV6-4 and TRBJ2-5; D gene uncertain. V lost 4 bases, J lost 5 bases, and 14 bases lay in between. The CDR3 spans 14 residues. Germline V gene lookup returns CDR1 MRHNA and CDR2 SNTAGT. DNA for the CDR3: TGTGCCAGCAGTGTTCCCTGGCATTTGGAGACCCAGTACTTC. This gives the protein CASSVPWHLETQYF.

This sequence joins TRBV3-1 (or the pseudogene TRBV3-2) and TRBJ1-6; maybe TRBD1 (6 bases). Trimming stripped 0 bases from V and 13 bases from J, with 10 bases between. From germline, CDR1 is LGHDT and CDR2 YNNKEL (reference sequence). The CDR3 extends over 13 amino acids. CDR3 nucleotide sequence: TGTGCCAGCAGCCAAGAGTGGCAGGGGCCCCTCCACTTT. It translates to CASSQEWQGPLHF.

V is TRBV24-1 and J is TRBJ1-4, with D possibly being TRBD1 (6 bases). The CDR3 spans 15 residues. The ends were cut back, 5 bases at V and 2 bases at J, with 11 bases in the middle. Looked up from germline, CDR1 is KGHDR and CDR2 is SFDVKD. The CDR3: CATSAWGGTNEKLFF. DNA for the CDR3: TGTGCCACCAGTGCCTGGGGGGGCACTAATGAAAAACTGTTTTTT.

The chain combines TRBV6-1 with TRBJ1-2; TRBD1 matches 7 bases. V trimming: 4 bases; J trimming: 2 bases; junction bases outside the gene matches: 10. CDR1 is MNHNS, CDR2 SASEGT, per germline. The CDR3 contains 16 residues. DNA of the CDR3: TGTGCCAGCAGTGGCCAGGGACAGACCTTAAACTATGGCTACACCTTC. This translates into CASSGQGQTLNYGYTF.